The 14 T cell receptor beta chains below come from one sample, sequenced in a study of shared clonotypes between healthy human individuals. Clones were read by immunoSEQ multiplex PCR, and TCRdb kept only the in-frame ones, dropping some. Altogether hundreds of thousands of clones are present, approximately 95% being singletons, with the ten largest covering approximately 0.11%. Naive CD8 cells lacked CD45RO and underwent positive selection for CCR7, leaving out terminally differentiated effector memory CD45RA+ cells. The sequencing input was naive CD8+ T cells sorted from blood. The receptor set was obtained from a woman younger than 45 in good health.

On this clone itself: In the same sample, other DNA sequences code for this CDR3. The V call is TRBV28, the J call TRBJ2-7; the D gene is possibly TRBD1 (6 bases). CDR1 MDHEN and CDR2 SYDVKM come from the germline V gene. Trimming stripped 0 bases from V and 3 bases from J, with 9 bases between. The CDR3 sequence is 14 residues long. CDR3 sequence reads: CASSLWTGSYEQYF. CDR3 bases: TGTGCCAGCAGTTTATGGACAGGAAGCTACGAGCAGTACTTC.

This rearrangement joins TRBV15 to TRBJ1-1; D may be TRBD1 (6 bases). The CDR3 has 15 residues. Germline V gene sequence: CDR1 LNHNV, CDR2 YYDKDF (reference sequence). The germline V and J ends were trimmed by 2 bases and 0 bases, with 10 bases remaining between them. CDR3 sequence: CATSRQGTMNTEAFF. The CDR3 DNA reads TGTGCCACCAGCAGACAGGGGACCATGAACACTGAAGCTTTCTTT.

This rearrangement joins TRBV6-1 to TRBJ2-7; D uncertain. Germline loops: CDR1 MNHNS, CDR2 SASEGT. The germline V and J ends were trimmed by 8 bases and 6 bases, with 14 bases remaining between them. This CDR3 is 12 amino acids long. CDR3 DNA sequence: TGTGCCAGCCGGTTTGACCTCTCCGAGCAGTACTTC. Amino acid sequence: CASRFDLSEQYF.

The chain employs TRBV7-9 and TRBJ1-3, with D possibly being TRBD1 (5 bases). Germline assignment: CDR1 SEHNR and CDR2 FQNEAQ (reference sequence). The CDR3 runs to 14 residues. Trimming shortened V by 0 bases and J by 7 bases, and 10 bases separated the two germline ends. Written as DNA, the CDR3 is TGTGCCAGCAGCTTAGCCCCAGGGTCCAACACCATATATTTT. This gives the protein CASSLAPGSNTIYF.

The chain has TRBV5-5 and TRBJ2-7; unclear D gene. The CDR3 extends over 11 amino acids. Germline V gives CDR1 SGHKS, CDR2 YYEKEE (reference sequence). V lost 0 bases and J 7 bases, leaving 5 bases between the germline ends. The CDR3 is CASSLAGEQYF. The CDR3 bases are TGTGCCAGCAGCTTGGCGGGTGAGCAGTACTTC.

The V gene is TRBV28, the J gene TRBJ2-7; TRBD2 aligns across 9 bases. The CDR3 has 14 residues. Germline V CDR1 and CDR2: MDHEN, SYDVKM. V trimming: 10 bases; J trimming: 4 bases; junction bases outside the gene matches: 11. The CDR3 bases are TGTGCCACTTCGGGGAGCGGGAGGTTTTACGAGCAGTACTTC. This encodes CATSGSGRFYEQYF.

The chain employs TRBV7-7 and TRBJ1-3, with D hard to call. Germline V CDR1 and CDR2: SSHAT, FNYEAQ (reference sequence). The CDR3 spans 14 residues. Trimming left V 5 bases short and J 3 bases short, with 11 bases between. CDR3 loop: CASSLGGVGNTIYF. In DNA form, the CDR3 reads TGTGCCAGCAGCCTTGGCGGGGTTGGAAACACCATATATTTT.

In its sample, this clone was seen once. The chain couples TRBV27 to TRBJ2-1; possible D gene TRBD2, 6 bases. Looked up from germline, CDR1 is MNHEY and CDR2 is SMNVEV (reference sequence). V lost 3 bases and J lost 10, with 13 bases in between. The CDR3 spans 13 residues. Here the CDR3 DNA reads TGTGCCAGCAGTTTGATGGCAGGGAGGGAGCAGTTCTTC. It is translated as CASSLMAGREQFF.

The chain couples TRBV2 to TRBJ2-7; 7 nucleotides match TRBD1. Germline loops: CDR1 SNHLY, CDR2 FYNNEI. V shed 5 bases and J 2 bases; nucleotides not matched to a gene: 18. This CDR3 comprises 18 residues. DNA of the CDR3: TGTGCCAGCAGTTATGGGACAGCAGGTTTCCCTATAACCTACGAGCAGTACTTC. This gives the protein CASSYGTAGFPITYEQYF. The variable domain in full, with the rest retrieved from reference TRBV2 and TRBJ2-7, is EPEVTQTPSHQVTQMGQEVILRCVPISNHLYFYWYRQILGQKVEFLVSFYNNEISEKSEIFDDQFSVERPDGSNFTLKIRSTKLEDSAMYFCASSYGTAGFPITYEQYFGPGTRLTVT.

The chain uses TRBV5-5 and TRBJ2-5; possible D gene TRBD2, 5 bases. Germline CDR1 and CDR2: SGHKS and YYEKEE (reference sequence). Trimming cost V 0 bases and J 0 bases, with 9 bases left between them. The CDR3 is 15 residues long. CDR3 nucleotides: TGTGCCAGCAGCTTGGCCTGGACTTACCAAGAGACCCAGTACTTC. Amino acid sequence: CASSLAWTYQETQYF.

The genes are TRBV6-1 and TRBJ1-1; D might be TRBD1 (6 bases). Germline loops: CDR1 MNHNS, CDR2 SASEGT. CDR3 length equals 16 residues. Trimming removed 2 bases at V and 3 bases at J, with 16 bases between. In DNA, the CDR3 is TGTGCCAGCAGTGAAATACAGGGCAGGATGCACACTGAAGCTTTCTTT. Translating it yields CASSEIQGRMHTEAFF.

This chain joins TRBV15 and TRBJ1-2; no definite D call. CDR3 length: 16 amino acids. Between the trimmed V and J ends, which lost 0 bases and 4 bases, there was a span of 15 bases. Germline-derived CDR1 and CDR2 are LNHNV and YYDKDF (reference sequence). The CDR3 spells CATSRDLNPETYGYTF. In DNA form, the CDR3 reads TGTGCCACCAGCAGAGATCTGAATCCAGAAACCTATGGCTACACCTTC.

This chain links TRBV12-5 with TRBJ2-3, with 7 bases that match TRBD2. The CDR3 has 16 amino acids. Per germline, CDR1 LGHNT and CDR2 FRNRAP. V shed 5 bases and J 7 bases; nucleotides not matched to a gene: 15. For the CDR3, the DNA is TGTGCTAGTGGTAACCCTGGAGCGGGATTGCATTATACGCAGTATTTT. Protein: CASGNPGAGLHYTQYF.

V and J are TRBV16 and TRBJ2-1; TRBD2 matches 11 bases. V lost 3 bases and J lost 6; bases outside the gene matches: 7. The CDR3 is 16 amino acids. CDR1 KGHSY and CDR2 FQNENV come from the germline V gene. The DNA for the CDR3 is TGTGCCAGCAGCCAGCCCCTAGCGGGAGGCGGCAATGAGCAGTTCTTC. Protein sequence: CASSQPLAGGGNEQFF. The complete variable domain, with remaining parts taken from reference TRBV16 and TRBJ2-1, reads GEEVAQTPKHLVRGEGQKAKLYCAPIKGHSYVFWYQQVLKNEFKFLISFQNENVFDETGMPKERFSAKCLPNSPCSLEIQATKLEDSAVYFCASSQPLAGGGNEQFFGPGTRLTVL.